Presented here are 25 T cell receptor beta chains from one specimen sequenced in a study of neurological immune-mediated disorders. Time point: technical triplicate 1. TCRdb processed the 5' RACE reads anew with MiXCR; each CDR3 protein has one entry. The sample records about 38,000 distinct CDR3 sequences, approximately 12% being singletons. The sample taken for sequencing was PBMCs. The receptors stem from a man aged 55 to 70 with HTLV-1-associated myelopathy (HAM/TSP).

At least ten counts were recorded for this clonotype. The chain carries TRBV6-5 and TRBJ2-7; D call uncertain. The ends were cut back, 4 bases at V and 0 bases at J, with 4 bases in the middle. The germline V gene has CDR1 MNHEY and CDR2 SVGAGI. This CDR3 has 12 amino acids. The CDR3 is CASSSPSYEQYF. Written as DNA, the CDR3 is TGTGCCAGCAGTTCCCCCTCCTACGAGCAGTACTTC.

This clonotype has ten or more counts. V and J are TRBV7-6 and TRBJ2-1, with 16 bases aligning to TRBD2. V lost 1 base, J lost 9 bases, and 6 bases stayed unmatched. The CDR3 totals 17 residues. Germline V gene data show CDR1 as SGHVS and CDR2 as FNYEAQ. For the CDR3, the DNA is TGTGCCAGCAGCTTAGATCCCGGGACTAGCGGGAGGGGTGAGCAGTTCTTC. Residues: CASSLDPGTSGRGEQFF.

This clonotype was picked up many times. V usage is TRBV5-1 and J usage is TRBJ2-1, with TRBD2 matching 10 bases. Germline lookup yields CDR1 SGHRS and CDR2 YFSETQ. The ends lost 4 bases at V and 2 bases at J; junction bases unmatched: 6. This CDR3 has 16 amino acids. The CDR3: CASSADGLAAYNEQFF. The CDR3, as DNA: TGCGCCAGCAGCGCAGACGGACTAGCGGCCTACAATGAGCAGTTCTTC.

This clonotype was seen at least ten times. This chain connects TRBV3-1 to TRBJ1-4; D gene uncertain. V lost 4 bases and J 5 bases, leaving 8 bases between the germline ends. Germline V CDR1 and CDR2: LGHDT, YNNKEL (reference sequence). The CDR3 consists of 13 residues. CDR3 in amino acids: CASSLTGNEKLFF. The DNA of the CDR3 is TGTGCCAGCAGCCTTACCGGGAATGAAAAACTGTTTTTT.

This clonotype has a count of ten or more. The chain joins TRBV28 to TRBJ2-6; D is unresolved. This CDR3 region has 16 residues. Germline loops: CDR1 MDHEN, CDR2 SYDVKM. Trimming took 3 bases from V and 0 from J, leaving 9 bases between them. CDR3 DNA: TGTGCCAGCAGTTTGGTTTCGGCCTCTGGGGCCAACGTCCTGACTTTC. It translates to CASSLVSASGANVLTF.

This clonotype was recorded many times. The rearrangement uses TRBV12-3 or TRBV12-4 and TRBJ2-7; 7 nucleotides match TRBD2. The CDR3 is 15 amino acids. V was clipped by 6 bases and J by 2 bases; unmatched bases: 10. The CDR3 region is CASRDSGSVTYEQYF. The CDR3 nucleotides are TGTGCCAGCAGGGATAGCGGGTCGGTCACCTACGAGCAGTACTTC.

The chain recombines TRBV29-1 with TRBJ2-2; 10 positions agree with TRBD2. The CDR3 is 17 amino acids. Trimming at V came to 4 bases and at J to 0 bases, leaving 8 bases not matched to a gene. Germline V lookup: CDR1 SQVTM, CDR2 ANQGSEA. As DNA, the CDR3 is TGCAGCGTTGCGGGGCTAGCGGGAGCTTCGAACACCGGGGAGCTGTTTTTT. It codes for CSVAGLAGASNTGELFF.

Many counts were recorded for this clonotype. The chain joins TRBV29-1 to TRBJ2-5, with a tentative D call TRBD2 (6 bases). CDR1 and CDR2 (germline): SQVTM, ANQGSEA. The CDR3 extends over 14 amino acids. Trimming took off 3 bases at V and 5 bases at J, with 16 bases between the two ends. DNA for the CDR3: TGCAGCGTTGAGGTCCCTCCCGGAGGGGAGACCCAGTACTTC. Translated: CSVEVPPGGETQYF.

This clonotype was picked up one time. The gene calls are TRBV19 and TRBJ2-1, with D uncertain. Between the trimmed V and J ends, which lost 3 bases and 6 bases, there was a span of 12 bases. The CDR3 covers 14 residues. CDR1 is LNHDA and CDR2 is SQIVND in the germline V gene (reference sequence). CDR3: CASSIPRQTNEQFF. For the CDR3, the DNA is TGTGCCAGTAGTATTCCGCGGCAAACCAATGAGCAGTTCTTC.

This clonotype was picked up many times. The CDR3 here is CASSATGRTHNEQFF. CDR3 coding DNA: TGTGCCAGCAGCGCCACAGGGAGAACCCACAATGAGCAGTTCTTC. The rearrangement uses TRBV7-3 and TRBJ2-1; tentative D call: TRBD1 (6 bases). This CDR3 has 15 amino acids. V lost 5 bases and J lost 5, with 16 bases in between. The germline V gene encodes CDR1 SGHTA and CDR2 FQGTGA. The variable domain in full, with the rest retrieved from reference TRBV7-3 and TRBJ2-1, is GAGVSQTPSNKVTEKGKYVELRCDPISGHTALYWYRQSLGQGPEFLIYFQGTGAADDSGLPNDRFFAVRPEGSVSTLKIQRTERGDSAVYLCASSATGRTHNEQFFGPGTRLTVL.

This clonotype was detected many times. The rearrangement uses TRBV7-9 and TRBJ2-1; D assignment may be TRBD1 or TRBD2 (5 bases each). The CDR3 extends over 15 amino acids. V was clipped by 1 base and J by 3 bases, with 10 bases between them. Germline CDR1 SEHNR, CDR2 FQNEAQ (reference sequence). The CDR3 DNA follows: TGTGCCAGCAGCTTAGGAGGGGTCAGCTACAATGAGCAGTTCTTC. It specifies CASSLGGVSYNEQFF.

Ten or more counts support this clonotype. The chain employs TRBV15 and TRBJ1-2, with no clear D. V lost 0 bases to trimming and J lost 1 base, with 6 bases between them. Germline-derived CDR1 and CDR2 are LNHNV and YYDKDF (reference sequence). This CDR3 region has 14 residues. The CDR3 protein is CATSRDGVNYGYTF. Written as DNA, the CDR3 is TGTGCCACCAGCAGAGACGGGGTTAACTATGGCTACACCTTC.

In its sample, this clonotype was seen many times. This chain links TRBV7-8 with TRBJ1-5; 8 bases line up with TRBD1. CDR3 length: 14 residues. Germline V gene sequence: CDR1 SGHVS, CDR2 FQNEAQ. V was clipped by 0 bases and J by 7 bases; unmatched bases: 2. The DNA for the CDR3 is TGTGCCAGCAGCTTAGCGGACAGGGACCAGCCCCAGCATTTT. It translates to CASSLADRDQPQHF.

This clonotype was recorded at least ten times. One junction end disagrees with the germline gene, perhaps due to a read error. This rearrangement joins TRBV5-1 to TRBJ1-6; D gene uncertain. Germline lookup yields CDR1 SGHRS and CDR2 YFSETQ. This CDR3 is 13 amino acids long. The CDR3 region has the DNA TGCGCCAGCAGTCTGAAGGAGGCCTCACCTCTCCACTTT. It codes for CASSLKEASPLHF. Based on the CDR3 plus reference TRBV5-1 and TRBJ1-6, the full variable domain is KAGVTQTPRYLIKTRGQQVTLSCSPISGHRSVSWYQQTPGQGLQFLFEYFSETQRNKGNFPGRFSGRQFSNSRSEMNVSTLELGDSALYLCASSLKEASPLHFGNGTRLTVT.

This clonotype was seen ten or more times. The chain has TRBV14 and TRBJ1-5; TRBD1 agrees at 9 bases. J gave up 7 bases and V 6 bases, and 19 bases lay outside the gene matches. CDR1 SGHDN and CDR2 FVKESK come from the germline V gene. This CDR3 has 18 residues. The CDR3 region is CASSHVPGQGLKAQPQHF. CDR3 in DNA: TGTGCCAGCAGTCACGTCCCGGGACAGGGACTCAAGGCACAGCCCCAGCATTTT.

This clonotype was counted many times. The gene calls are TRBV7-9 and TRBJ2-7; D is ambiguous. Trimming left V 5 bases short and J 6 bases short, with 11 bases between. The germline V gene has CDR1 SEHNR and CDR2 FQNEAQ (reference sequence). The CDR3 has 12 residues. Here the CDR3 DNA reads TGTGCCAGCAGCAACCAATGGGGCGAGCAGTACTTC. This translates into CASSNQWGEQYF.

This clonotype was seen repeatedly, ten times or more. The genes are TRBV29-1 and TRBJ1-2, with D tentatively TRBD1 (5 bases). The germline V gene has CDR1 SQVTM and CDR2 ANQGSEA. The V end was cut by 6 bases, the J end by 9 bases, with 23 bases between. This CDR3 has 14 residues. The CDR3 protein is CSVGEPGRAWRYTF. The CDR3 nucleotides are TGCAGCGTGGGGGAGCCAGGGAGAGCATGGCGCTACACCTTC. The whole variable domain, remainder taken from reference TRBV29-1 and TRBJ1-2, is SAVISQKPSRDICQRGTSLTIQCQVDSQVTMMFWYRQQPGQSLTLIATANQGSEATYESGFVIDKFPISRPNLTFSTLTVSNMSPEDSSIYLCSVGEPGRAWRYTFGSGTRLTVV.

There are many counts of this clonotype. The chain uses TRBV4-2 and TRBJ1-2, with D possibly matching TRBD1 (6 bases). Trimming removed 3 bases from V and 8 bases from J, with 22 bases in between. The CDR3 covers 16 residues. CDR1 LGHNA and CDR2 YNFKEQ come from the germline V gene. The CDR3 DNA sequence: TGTGCCAGCAGCCATGATGGGGGGCCGACAGCGGGAGGCTACACCTTC. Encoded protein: CASSHDGGPTAGGYTF.

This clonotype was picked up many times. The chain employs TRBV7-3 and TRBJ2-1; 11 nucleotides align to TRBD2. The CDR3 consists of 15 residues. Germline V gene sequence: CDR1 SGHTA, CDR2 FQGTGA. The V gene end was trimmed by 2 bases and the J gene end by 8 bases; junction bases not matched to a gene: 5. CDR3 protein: CASSLGLAGMDEQFF. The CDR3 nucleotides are TGTGCCAGCAGCTTAGGACTAGCGGGTATGGATGAGCAGTTCTTC. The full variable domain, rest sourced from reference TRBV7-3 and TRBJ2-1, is GAGVSQTPSNKVTEKGKYVELRCDPISGHTALYWYRQSLGQGPEFLIYFQGTGAADDSGLPNDRFFAVRPEGSVSTLKIQRTERGDSAVYLCASSLGLAGMDEQFFGPGTRLTVL.

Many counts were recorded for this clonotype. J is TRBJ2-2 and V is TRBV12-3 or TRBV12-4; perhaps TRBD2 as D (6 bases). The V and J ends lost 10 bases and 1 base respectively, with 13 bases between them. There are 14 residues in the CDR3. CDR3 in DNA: TGTGCCACCCTCTGGCGGGAGAACACCGGGGAGCTGTTTTTT. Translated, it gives CATLWRENTGELFF.

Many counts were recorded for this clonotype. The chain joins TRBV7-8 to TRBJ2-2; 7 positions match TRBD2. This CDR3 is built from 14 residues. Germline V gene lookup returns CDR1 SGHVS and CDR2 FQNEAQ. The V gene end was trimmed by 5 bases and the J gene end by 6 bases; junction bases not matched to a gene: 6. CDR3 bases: TGTGCCAGCAGCACCGGACTAGTCCCCGGGGAGCTGTTTTTT. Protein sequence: CASSTGLVPGELFF.

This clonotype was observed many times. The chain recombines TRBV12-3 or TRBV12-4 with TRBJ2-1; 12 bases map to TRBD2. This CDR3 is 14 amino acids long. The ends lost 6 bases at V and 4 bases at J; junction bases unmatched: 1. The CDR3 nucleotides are TGTGCCAGCAGCGGACTAGCGGGATACAATGAGCAGTTCTTC. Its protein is CASSGLAGYNEQFF.

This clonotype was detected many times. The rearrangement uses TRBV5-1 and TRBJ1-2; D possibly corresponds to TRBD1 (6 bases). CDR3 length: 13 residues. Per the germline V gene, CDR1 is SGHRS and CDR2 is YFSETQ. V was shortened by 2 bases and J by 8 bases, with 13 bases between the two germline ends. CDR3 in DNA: TGCGCCAGCAGCTTCAGCAGGGGCGGAGGCTACACCTTC. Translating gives CASSFSRGGGYTF.

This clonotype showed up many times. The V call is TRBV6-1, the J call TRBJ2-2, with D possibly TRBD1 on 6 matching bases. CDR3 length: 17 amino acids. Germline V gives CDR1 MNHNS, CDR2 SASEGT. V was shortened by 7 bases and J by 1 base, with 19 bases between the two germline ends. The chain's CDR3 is CASTKGTGTWNTGELFF. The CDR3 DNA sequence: TGTGCCAGCACTAAAGGGACCGGGACATGGAACACCGGGGAGCTGTTTTTT.

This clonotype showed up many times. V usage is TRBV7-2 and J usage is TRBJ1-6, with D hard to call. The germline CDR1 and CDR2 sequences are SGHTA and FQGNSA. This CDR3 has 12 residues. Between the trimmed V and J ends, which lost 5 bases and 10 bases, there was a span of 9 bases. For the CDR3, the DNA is TGTGCCAGCAGCCATTCCCCATCACCCCTCCACTTT. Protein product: CASSHSPSPLHF.